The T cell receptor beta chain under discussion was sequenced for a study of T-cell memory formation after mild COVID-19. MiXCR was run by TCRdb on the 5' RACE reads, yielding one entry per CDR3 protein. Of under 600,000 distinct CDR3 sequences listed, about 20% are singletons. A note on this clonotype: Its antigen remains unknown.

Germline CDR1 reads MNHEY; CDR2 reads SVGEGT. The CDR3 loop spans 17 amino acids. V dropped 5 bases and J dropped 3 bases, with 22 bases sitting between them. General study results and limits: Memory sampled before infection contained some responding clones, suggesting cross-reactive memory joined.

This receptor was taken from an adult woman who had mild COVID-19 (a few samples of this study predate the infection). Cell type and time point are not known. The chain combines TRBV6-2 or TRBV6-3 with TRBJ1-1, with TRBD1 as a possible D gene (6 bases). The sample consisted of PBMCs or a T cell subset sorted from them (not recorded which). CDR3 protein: CASSPPGGNRVYTEAFF. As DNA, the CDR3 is TGTGCCAGCAGTCCACCCGGCGGGAACAGGGTATACACTGAAGCTTTCTTT.